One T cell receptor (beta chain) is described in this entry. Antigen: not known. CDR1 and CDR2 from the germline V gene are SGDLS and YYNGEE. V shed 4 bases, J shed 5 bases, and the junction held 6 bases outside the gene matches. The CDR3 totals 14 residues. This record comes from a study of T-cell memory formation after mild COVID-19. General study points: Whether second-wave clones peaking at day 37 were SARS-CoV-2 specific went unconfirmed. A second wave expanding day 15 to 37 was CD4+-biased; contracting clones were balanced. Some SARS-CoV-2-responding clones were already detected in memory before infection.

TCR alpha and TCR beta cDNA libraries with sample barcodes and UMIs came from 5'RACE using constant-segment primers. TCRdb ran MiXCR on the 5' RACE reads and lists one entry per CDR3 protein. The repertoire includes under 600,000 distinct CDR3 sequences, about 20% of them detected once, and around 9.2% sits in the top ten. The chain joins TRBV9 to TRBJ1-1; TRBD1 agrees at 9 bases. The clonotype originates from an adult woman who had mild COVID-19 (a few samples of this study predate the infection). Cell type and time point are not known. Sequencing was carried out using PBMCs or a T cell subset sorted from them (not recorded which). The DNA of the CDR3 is TGTGCCAGCAGCTTCACAGGGGGCTCAACTGAAGCTTTCTTT. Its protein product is CASSFTGGSTEAFF.